This TCR beta chain was retrieved from a study of T cells in Graves' hyperthyroidism and ophthalmopathy. Study observations and caveats: Onset of ophthalmopathy came a median 6.5 months after the model predicted it.

This clonotype was counted only a few times. The antigen is unknown. CDR3 length: 16 residues. Deletions cut 4 bases from V and 3 bases from J, with 19 bases between. CDR1 and CDR2 from the germline V gene are SGHRS and YFSETQ. There were TCR beta CDR3 regions amplified from RNA transcripts. The primer set for the first-round RT-PCR of the TCR CDR3 was HTBI. TCRdb used MiXCR to reprocess the multiplex PCR reads, holding one entry per CDR3 protein. The repertoire consists of around 620,000 distinct CDR3 sequences, with about a sixth occurring once and the leading ten covering 3.5% to 4%. The sequenced material came from blood. The chain couples TRBV5-1 to TRBJ1-1, with D possibly matching TRBD1 (6 bases). This clonotype originated in a woman in her twenties or thirties with Graves' hyperthyroidism. CDR3 protein: CASSPSAGQHDTEAFF. DNA of the CDR3: TGCGCCAGCAGCCCCAGTGCCGGACAGCATGACACTGAAGCTTTCTTT.